Listed below are T cell receptor beta chains from one sample, sequenced in a study of T cell responses to AZD1222 COVID-19 vaccine. The table came from immunoSEQ multiplex PCR; TCRdb's copy has only in-frame clones and leaves some out. The table has approximately 150,000 clones, approximately 92% seen once; the top ten hold around 2.3%. The source was peripheral blood, collected on day 0 of AZD1222 vaccination. The receptors derive from an adult in good health. The CDR3 runs from the conserved cysteine through the conserved F or W. Fields, in order: V gene, J gene, CDR3 protein.

TRBV13,TRBJ1-2,CASSLGLASRRGYTF
TRBV6-5,TRBJ1-2,CASRYLGQYYGYTF
TRBV27,TRBJ1-2,CASSTLGAYGYTF
TRBV4-1,TRBJ1-3,CASSLTHTNTIYF
TRBV3-1/TRBV3-2,TRBJ1-6,CASSQGQAGHSPLHF
TRBV18,TRBJ1-5,CASSLDYSNQPQHF
TRBV7-3,TRBJ2-3,CASSLSSPVTDTQYF
TRBV2,TRBJ1-1,CASRRGSNTEAFF
TRBV13,TRBJ2-3,CASSFRTSGSLEFTDTQYF
TRBV18,TRBJ2-7,CASSPPYSGQGGYEQYF
TRBV3-1/TRBV3-2,TRBJ1-1,CASTQRGLGTEAFF
TRBV7-2,TRBJ2-5,CASRTGVETQYF
TRBV7-9,TRBJ2-7,CASSLSTAAGEQYF
TRBV3-1/TRBV3-2,TRBJ1-1,CASSQRHEGGANEAFF
TRBV4-2,TRBJ2-7,CASSQALLGAASYEQYF
TRBV4-1,TRBJ2-1,CASSQDRRAGGHNEQFF
TRBV6-2/TRBV6-3,TRBJ2-7,CASSPLSWGEQYF
TRBV5-1,TRBJ1-1,CASSLRWNTEAFF
TRBV6-2/TRBV6-3,TRBJ2-7,CASSTTQREQYF
TRBV4-1,TRBJ2-5,CASSQDEGGGETQYF
TRBV20-1,TRBJ2-7,CSASGLVYEQYF
TRBV9,TRBJ2-2,CASSVGGLANTGELFF
TRBV5-1,TRBJ2-3,CASSLGLAGGRTDTQYF
TRBV11-1,TRBJ1-1,CASSLGTANTEAFF
TRBV29-1,TRBJ1-5,CSVRDRGNQPQHF
TRBV19,TRBJ1-5,CASSSLTGALANQPQHF
TRBV28,TRBJ1-1,CASSQPDSLKAFF
TRBV6-1,TRBJ2-3,CASSDLPQGAQYF
TRBV5-4,TRBJ2-7,CASSSGLAVSYEQYF
TRBV19,TRBJ1-2,CASSIEGPGRYDYGYTF
TRBV18,TRBJ1-6,CASSPQVPRDSPLHF
TRBV19,TRBJ2-3,CASSPGWDTQYF
TRBV19,TRBJ2-3,CASTGSARTDTQYF
TRBV25-1,TRBJ2-2,CASSPFRITGELFF
TRBV30,TRBJ1-5,CAWSVLVGDQPQHF
TRBV7-2,TRBJ2-2,CASSLSPGGTGELFF
TRBV5-5,TRBJ2-1,CASSLVGFEQFF
TRBV11-2,TRBJ2-3,CASSLDRAGARDTQYF
TRBV5-4,TRBJ2-1,CASSLGGGGGNEQFF
TRBV19,TRBJ2-7,CASSRRDGSYEQYF
TRBV3-1/TRBV3-2,TRBJ2-7,CASSQGPLLVEQYF
TRBV27,TRBJ1-5,CASRLDSYQPQHF
TRBV9,TRBJ1-3,CASSVAAGLGNTIYF
TRBV6-6,TRBJ1-1,CASSLVGGFNTEAFF
TRBV24-1,TRBJ2-1,CATSATSGGTYNEQFF
TRBV5-4,TRBJ2-7,CASSLGEAAYEQYF